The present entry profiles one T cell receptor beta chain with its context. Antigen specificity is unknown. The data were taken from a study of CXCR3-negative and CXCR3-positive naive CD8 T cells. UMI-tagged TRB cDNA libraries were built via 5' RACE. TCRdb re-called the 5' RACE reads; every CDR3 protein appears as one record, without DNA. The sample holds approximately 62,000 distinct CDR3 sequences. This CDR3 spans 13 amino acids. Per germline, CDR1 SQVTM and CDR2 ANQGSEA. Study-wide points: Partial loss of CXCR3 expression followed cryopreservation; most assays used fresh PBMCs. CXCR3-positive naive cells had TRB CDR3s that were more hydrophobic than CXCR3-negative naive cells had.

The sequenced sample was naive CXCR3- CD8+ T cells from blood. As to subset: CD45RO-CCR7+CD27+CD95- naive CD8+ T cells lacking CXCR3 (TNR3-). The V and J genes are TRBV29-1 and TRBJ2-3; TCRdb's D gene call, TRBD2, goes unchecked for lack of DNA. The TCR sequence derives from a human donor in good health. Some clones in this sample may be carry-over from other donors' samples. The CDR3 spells CSVEQRYTDTQYF.